This TCR beta chain is drawn from a study of identical twins. General observations from the study: Within cord blood, abundant beta clonotypes carried fewer insertions, but memory repertoires showed no such trend.

One entry per CDR3 protein results from TCRdb running MiXCR on the 5' RACE reads. The sample includes 450,000 or so distinct CDR3 sequences, approximately 24% of them seen just once. This clonotype was observed a handful of times. Its target is unknown. All donors were healthy, and all were Caucasian. The CDR3 is 11 residues long. Germline V gene lookup returns CDR1 SNHLY and CDR2 FYNNEI. V dropped 2 bases and J dropped 5 bases, with 3 bases sitting between them. These data are also associated with another study on T cells expressing NK-cell markers. Per that paper: Each TCR beta repertoire originated in sorted T cells that were CD3+CD56+NKG2C+, CD3+CD56+NKG2C- or CD3+CD56-NKG2C+. Whether expanded NKG2C+ T cell clones recognized HCMV stayed uncertain.

The TCR originated in a woman aged 18-29 years in good health. Sequenced material: CD4+ T cells sorted from blood. The chain couples TRBV2 to TRBJ1-1; no clear D gene. CDR3 nucleotide sequence: TGTGCCAGCAGTGAATGGACTGAAGCTTTCTTT. This encodes CASSEWTEAFF.